The 9 T cell receptor beta chains below come from one sample, sequenced in a study of shared clonotypes between healthy human individuals. The table came from immunoSEQ multiplex PCR; TCRdb's copy has only in-frame clones and leaves some out. Counted here are about 2.5 million clones, less than 95% occurring once; the ten biggest clones make up more than 0.35%. Sequenced sample: naive CD4+ T cells from PBMCs. The subset here: CD45RA+ positively selected. These receptors all come from a man younger than 35 in good health. Some clones in this sample may be carry-over from other donors' samples.

This rearrangement joins TRBV5-6 to TRBJ2-2; 9 positions match TRBD2. V trimming: 0 bases; J trimming: 0 bases; junction bases outside the gene matches: 6. The CDR3 sequence is 18 residues long. Germline V lookup: CDR1 SGHDT, CDR2 YYEEEE. CDR3 DNA sequence: TGTGCCAGCAGCTTGGGACTAGCGGAGCTTGCGAACACCGGGGAGCTGTTTTTT. Its protein is CASSLGLAELANTGELFF.

This chain uses TRBV5-1 with TRBJ2-7, with 9 bases identical to TRBD2. This CDR3 has 16 amino acids. Germline values: CDR1 SGHRS, CDR2 YFSETQ. J was trimmed by 6 bases and V by 6 bases; bases with no gene match: 16. CDR3 sequence reads: CASTVLAGDVSGEQYF. CDR3 sequence (DNA): TGCGCCAGCACCGTCTTAGCGGGAGATGTTTCGGGCGAGCAGTACTTC. The whole variable domain, filled in from reference TRBV5-1 and TRBJ2-7, reads KAGVTQTPRYLIKTRGQQVTLSCSPISGHRSVSWYQQTPGQGLQFLFEYFSETQRNKGNFPGRFSGRQFSNSRSEMNVSTLELGDSALYLCASTVLAGDVSGEQYFGPGTRLTVT.

The chain carries TRBV4-2 and TRBJ2-1; 9 bases are shared with TRBD2. CDR3 length: 16 residues. J lost 2 bases, V lost 1 base, and 3 bases had no gene match. Germline V gives CDR1 LGHNA, CDR2 YNFKEQ. The CDR3 loop reads CASSQGLAGTYNEQFF. CDR3 DNA sequence: TGTGCCAGCAGCCAAGGGCTAGCGGGAACCTACAATGAGCAGTTCTTC.

This sequence joins TRBV29-1 and TRBJ2-7; TRBD2 agrees at 16 bases. Germline V gene data show CDR1 as SQVTM and CDR2 as ANQGSEA. The CDR3 runs to 15 residues. The CDR3 sequence is CAAGWGLAGGNEQYF. For the CDR3, the DNA is TGCGCAGCGGGGTGGGGACTAGCGGGAGGGAACGAGCAGTACTTC.

This clone came up once. The sample has other DNA sequences that encode this CDR3 too. CDR3 amino acids: CASSLGTGNTEAFF. Here the CDR3 DNA reads TGTGCCAGCTCACTAGGAACAGGGAACACTGAAGCTTTCTTT. The chain uses TRBV18 and TRBJ1-1; weak D call: TRBD1 (5 bases). This CDR3 is 14 amino acids long. V was clipped by 4 bases and J by 1 base, with 10 bases between them. Germline V gene lookup returns CDR1 KGHSH and CDR2 LQKENI.

This clone came up once. This chain connects TRBV30 to TRBJ2-4; D is possibly TRBD2 (6 bases). The CDR3 spans 16 residues. Per germline, CDR1 GTSNPN and CDR2 SVGIG (reference sequence). V was pared by 0 bases and J by 1 base, with 13 bases between. The CDR3: CAWSVWRGHAKNIQYF. As DNA, the CDR3 is TGTGCCTGGAGTGTTTGGAGGGGTCACGCCAAAAACATTCAGTACTTC.

The chain uses TRBV28 and TRBJ2-7; maybe TRBD1 (6 bases). The V and J ends lost 4 bases and 0 bases respectively, with 13 bases between them. Germline loops: CDR1 MDHEN, CDR2 SYDVKM. This CDR3 has 15 residues. The CDR3 reads CASSSSGDPSYEQYF. The DNA for the CDR3 is TGTGCCAGCAGTTCCTCAGGGGATCCCTCCTACGAGCAGTACTTC.

J is TRBJ2-7 and V is TRBV28; 8 bases line up with TRBD1. Germline CDR1 MDHEN, CDR2 SYDVKM. With 7 bases clipped from V and 2 bases from J, the junction kept 10 bases outside the gene matches. The CDR3 totals 15 residues. The CDR3 DNA sequence: TGTGCCAGCACCCTACCGGCGGGACAGGCCTACGAGCAGTACTTC. Translated, it gives CASTLPAGQAYEQYF.

V gene TRBV5-4 combines with J gene TRBJ2-5; TRBD2 agrees at 12 bases. Trimming cost V 0 bases and J 4 bases; bases outside gene matches: 13. Germline loops: CDR1 SGHNT, CDR2 YYREEE (reference sequence). The CDR3 spans 19 residues. The CDR3 here is CASSLGLAGGPGNGETQYF. The CDR3 nucleotides read TGTGCCAGCAGCTTGGGGCTAGCGGGAGGGCCGGGGAATGGAGAGACCCAGTACTTC.